Below are 20 T cell receptor beta chains sequenced from a single sample in a study of metastatic and nonmetastatic thyroid tumors. TCRdb re-analyzed the PCR reads through MiXCR. The sample includes about 32,000 clones, roughly 25% seen only once; the top ten take 9.2%. Not a single patient had been given any form of treatment at any point before undergoing thyroid surgery. The material sequenced was blood. Receptor source: a female donor with papillary thyroid cancer or a benign thyroid nodule (not recorded which). Some clones in this sample may be carry-over from other donors' samples.

The table lists this clone with many counts. The chain combines TRBV4-3 with TRBJ2-6, with D unresolved. This CDR3 has 17 residues. In germline, CDR1 is LGHNA, CDR2 YSLEER. V lost 0 bases and J lost 0, with 9 bases in between. The CDR3 DNA is TGCGCCAGCAGCCAAGATCGGGCAGACTCTGGGGCCAACGTCCTGACTTTC. Its translation is CASSQDRADSGANVLTF.

The chain recombines TRBV28 with TRBJ2-7, with 9 nucleotides matching TRBD2. V gave up 5 bases and J gave up 1 base; unmatched junction bases: 9. The CDR3 length is 16 residues. Germline V gene lookup returns CDR1 MDHEN and CDR2 SYDVKM. The CDR3 bases are TGTGCCAGCAGTACCCTGGGACTAGCCACTTCCTACGAGCAGTACTTC. This encodes CASSTLGLATSYEQYF.

The table lists this clone with many counts. Other DNA sequences in the sample encode the same CDR3. The CDR3 here is CSVYNSGANVLTF. CDR3 sequence (DNA): TGCAGCGTTTACAACTCTGGGGCCAACGTCCTGACTTTC. The chain uses TRBV29-1 and TRBJ2-6; D remains ambiguous. V lost 5 bases to trimming and J lost 0 bases, with 5 bases between them. CDR1 is SQVTM and CDR2 is ANQGSEA in the germline V gene. This CDR3 spans 13 amino acids.

With regard to this clone: The junction departs from germline at one end; a sequencing error may be responsible. The genes are TRBV28 and TRBJ1-2; D gene unclear. Germline-derived CDR1 and CDR2 are MDHEN and SYDVKM. CDR3 length: 13 amino acids. CDR3 coding DNA: TGTGCCAGCAGTACCCCCGGGAACTATTGCTACACCTTC. It translates to CASSTPGNYCYTF.

The chain joins TRBV20-1 to TRBJ2-3; 8 nucleotides agree with TRBD2. Germline V gives CDR1 DFQATT, CDR2 SNEGSKA (reference sequence). The V segment lost 6 bases and the J segment 1 base; nucleotides outside the gene matches: 12. CDR3 length: 16 amino acids. This CDR3 reads CSASKGLACGTDTQYF. The CDR3 DNA sequence: TGCAGTGCATCTAAAGGACTAGCCTGCGGCACAGATACGCAGTATTTT.

This clone was seen at least ten times. The chain combines TRBV10-3 with TRBJ2-1; TRBD2 is a possible D gene (6 bases). Between the trimmed V and J ends, which lost 1 base and 6 bases, there was a span of 16 bases. The CDR3 runs 16 residues. Germline loops: CDR1 ENHRY, CDR2 SYGVKD. CDR3 DNA: TGTGCCATCAGTGAGTATACGACTAGTCTCGGCAATGAGCAGTTCTTC. Encoded protein: CAISEYTTSLGNEQFF.

This clone was observed a few times. This chain joins TRBV6-1 and TRBJ1-3; weak D call: TRBD1 (6 bases). CDR1 is MNHNS, CDR2 SASEGT, per germline. The CDR3 sequence is 15 residues long. V lost 7 bases and J 6 bases, leaving 19 bases between the germline ends. The CDR3 loop reads CASTPGGARVNTIYF. The CDR3 bases are TGTGCCAGCACCCCGGGGGGCGCGAGAGTAAACACCATATATTTT.

Many counts were recorded for this clone. CDR3: CASSEKGDQPQHF. As DNA, the CDR3 is TGTGCCAGCAGTGAAAAAGGCGATCAGCCCCAGCATTTT. The genes are TRBV6-1 and TRBJ1-5; D unresolved. The germline V gene encodes CDR1 MNHNS and CDR2 SASEGT. The V and J ends lost 2 bases and 5 bases respectively, with 7 bases between them. The CDR3 runs 13 residues.

This clone was seen ten or more times. The chain recombines TRBV18 with TRBJ2-5; TRBD1 is a possible D gene (5 bases). CDR3 length equals 14 residues. Germline CDR1 KGHSH, CDR2 LQKENI. The V and J ends lost 5 bases and 5 bases respectively, with 15 bases between them. The CDR3 is CASSSRVVRETQYF. The CDR3 region has the DNA TGTGCCAGCTCAAGCAGGGTCGTGAGGGAGACCCAGTACTTC.

Concerning this clone: This CDR3 fails to terminate in the conserved phenylalanine or tryptophan, so it likely reflects a read error. This chain uses TRBV6-1 with TRBJ2-3; possible D gene TRBD1, 6 bases. CDR1 and CDR2 (germline): MNHNS, SASEGT. This CDR3 spans 15 amino acids. CDR3 coding DNA: TGTGCCGGCAGTGGGTCGATTTCAGGGGCGGGTACGCAGTATTCT. Amino acid sequence: CAGSGSISGAGTQYS.

Judged by abundance, this clone is medium-sized. The V gene is TRBV24-1, the J gene TRBJ2-7; 10 nucleotides agree with TRBD2. Germline lookup yields CDR1 KGHDR and CDR2 SFDVKD. CDR3 length: 15 residues. V lost 3 bases, J lost 3 bases, and 4 bases stayed unmatched. CDR3: CATSDPSSGGYEQYF. As DNA, the CDR3 is TGTGCCACCAGTGATCCGTCTAGCGGGGGCTACGAGCAGTACTTC.

In this sample, this clone turned up many times. The chain couples TRBV7-9 to TRBJ2-1; 8 bases agree with TRBD2. CDR3 length: 16 residues. Germline CDR1 SEHNR, CDR2 FQNEAQ (reference sequence). V lost 4 bases, J lost 1 base, and 6 bases stayed unmatched. CDR3: CASSSAGLASYNEQFF. The DNA for the CDR3 is TGTGCCAGCAGCTCCGCCGGACTAGCTTCCTACAATGAGCAGTTCTTC.

V gene TRBV30 combines with J gene TRBJ1-1; no clear D gene. The germline V gene has CDR1 GTSNPN and CDR2 SVGIG (reference sequence). The length of the CDR3 is 14 residues. V was trimmed by 4 bases and J by 1 base, leaving 13 bases between them. This chain's CDR3 is CAWNPVLQNTEAFF. The CDR3 DNA sequence: TGTGCCTGGAATCCCGTCTTACAGAACACTGAAGCTTTCTTT.

By its share, this clone is medium-sized. The rearrangement joins TRBV20-1 to TRBJ2-7; 7 nucleotides line up with TRBD2. Per the germline V gene, CDR1 is DFQATT and CDR2 is SNEGSKA (reference sequence). This CDR3 comprises 13 residues. V gave up 6 bases and J gave up 6 bases; unmatched junction bases: 11. CDR3 sequence: CSASGLVPVEQYF. In nucleotides, the CDR3 is TGCAGTGCCAGTGGACTAGTCCCGGTCGAGCAGTACTTC.

This clone has ten or more counts. The V gene is TRBV7-2, the J gene TRBJ1-2; D is undetermined. Germline CDR1 is SGHTA and CDR2 is FQGNSA. Trimming pared 7 bases from V and 2 bases from J, leaving 8 bases between. The CDR3 sequence is 12 residues long. In DNA, the CDR3 is TGTGCCAGCACCGACGGCAACTATGGCTACACCTTC. Translating it yields CASTDGNYGYTF.

Remarks on this clone: This may come from a read error, since a much larger clone is one base off. The chain carries TRBV30 and TRBJ2-3; no clear D. Germline V gene sequence: CDR1 GTSNPN, CDR2 SVGIG (reference sequence). The CDR3 extends over 10 amino acids. CDR3 amino acids: CAWSADMQYF. As DNA, the CDR3 is TGTGCCTGGAGCGCAGATATGCAGTATTTT.

This clone was detected a few times. The J gene is TRBJ2-7, the V gene TRBV28, with D possibly being TRBD2 (7 bases). V gave up 5 bases and J gave up 3 bases, with 20 bases separating them. The CDR3 loop spans 16 amino acids. CDR1 is MDHEN, CDR2 SYDVKM, per germline. CDR3 protein: CASSAQGGGRLYEQYF. In nucleotides, the CDR3 is TGTGCCAGCAGTGCCCAGGGAGGGGGACGGCTCTACGAGCAGTACTTC.

This clone was seen many times. V is TRBV28 and J is TRBJ2-3, with unresolved D. The CDR3 sequence is 15 residues long. Germline-derived CDR1 and CDR2 are MDHEN and SYDVKM. Trimming cost V 2 bases and J 0 bases, with 9 bases left between them. The chain's CDR3 is CASSLLDVSTDTQYF. CDR3 sequence (DNA): TGTGCCAGCAGTTTACTGGATGTTAGCACAGATACGCAGTATTTT. Full variable domain (missing parts from reference TRBV28 and TRBJ2-3): DVKVTQSSRYLVKRTGEKVFLECVQDMDHENMFWYRQDPGLGLRLIYFSYDVKMKEKGDIPEGYSVSREKKERFSLILESASTNQTSMYLCASSLLDVSTDTQYFGPGTRLTVL.

CDR3 DNA: TGTGCCAGCAGTTTGGCGGGGAATCAGCCCCAGCATTTT. Translated: CASSLAGNQPQHF. V and J are TRBV27 and TRBJ1-5, with unresolved D. Per the germline V gene, CDR1 is MNHEY and CDR2 is SMNVEV (reference sequence). The CDR3 sequence is 13 residues long. Trimming took off 3 bases at V and 4 bases at J, with 7 bases between the two ends.

The sample holds a few counts of this clone. The CDR3 protein is CAISMAPITYEQYF. The CDR3 bases are TGTGCCATTTCTATGGCCCCGATCACCTACGAGCAGTACTTC. V is TRBV19 and J is TRBJ2-7; D gene ambiguous. The V gene's germline CDR1 is LNHDA and CDR2 SQIVND (reference sequence). V lost 10 bases and J lost 2, with 18 bases in between. The length of the CDR3 is 14 residues.